These 27 T cell receptor beta chains were sequenced from one sample in a study of blood T cell repertoires in COVID-19. The repertoire was sequenced with immunoSEQ multiplex PCR; TCRdb's copy has only in-frame clones and lacks some. The data contain 75,000 to 90,000 clones, about 85% of them singletons. The sequenced material came from peripheral blood. Receptors were obtained from a man at least 80 years old with active or convalescent COVID-19.

The chain combines TRBV19 with TRBJ1-5, with a possible D match to TRBD1 (5 bases). The germline gives CDR1 LNHDA, CDR2 SQIVND (reference sequence). V lost 5 bases, J lost 3 bases, and 8 bases lay in between. The CDR3 is made up of 13 amino acids. As DNA, the CDR3 is TGTGCCAGTAGTTCACAGGTCAATCAGCCCCAGCATTTT. This codes for CASSSQVNQPQHF.

J is TRBJ1-2 and V is TRBV12-3 or TRBV12-4; D is ambiguous. V dropped 6 bases and J dropped 5 bases, with 13 bases sitting between them. The CDR3 consists of 13 residues. DNA of the CDR3: TGTGCCAGCAGCCACAGACAATGGTATGGCTACACCTTC. It encodes CASSHRQWYGYTF.

V and J are TRBV19 and TRBJ2-1; 13 nucleotides align to TRBD2. This CDR3 has 17 amino acids. Germline trimming cut 5 bases from V and 4 bases from J; bases unmatched to any gene: 8. CDR1 is LNHDA, CDR2 SQIVND, per germline (reference sequence). CDR3 in amino acids: CASSPQGTSGEYNEQFF. The CDR3, as DNA: TGTGCCAGTAGTCCCCAGGGGACTAGCGGGGAATACAATGAGCAGTTCTTC.

The genes are TRBV5-1 and TRBJ2-1; 8 nucleotides align to TRBD1. There are 15 residues in the CDR3. The germline gives CDR1 SGHRS, CDR2 YFSETQ. V lost 2 bases to trimming and J lost 5 bases; unmatched junction nucleotides: 6. The CDR3 coding sequence is TGCGCCAGCAGCTTCAGGGGGCCTTCAAACAATGAGCAGTTCTTC. As protein: CASSFRGPSNNEQFF.

V usage is TRBV5-4 and J usage is TRBJ1-1; a possible D gene is TRBD1 (6 bases). The length of the CDR3 is 13 residues. Germline V gene data show CDR1 as SGHNT and CDR2 as YYREEE (reference sequence). V lost 8 bases to trimming and J lost 5 bases, with 16 bases between them. Here the CDR3 DNA reads TGTGCCAGTCAAACCGGGAGGGGGACTGAAGCTTTCTTT. Its translation is CASQTGRGTEAFF.

The chain carries TRBV6-4 and TRBJ1-6, with unresolved D. The germline V and J ends were trimmed by 6 bases and 9 bases, with 18 bases remaining between them. CDR3 length: 15 residues. Germline CDR1 is MRHNA and CDR2 is SNTAGT. CDR3 sequence (DNA): TGTGCCAGCAGAGCCGATTGGGAGTATGGTTCACCCCTCCACTTT. It codes for CASRADWEYGSPLHF.

The genes are TRBV5-1 and TRBJ2-6; D not certain. This CDR3 spans 15 amino acids. Germline-derived CDR1 and CDR2 are SGHRS and YFSETQ. The V gene lost 0 bases and the J gene lost 3 bases, with 7 bases spanning the gap. Here the CDR3 DNA reads TGCGCCAGCAGCTTGGGTCAGTATGGGGCCAACGTCCTGACTTTC. Its translation: CASSLGQYGANVLTF.

This clone was recorded a few times. The chain joins TRBV21-1 to TRBJ2-7; the D segment call TRBD2 is taken from the table without a DNA check. TRBV21-1 is a pseudogene. The CDR3 is made up of 12 amino acids. CDR3 coding DNA: TGTGCCAGGCTAGCGAGCTCCTACGAGCAGTACGTC. Encoded protein: CARLASSYEQYV.

As DNA, the CDR3 is TGCGCCAGCAGGGAATCAGGGTTCTCCGGGGAGCTGTTTTTT. It yields the protein CASRESGFSGELFF. This chain links TRBV5-1 with TRBJ2-2, with D possibly matching TRBD1 (5 bases). The CDR3 has 14 residues. Trimming took 5 bases from V and 6 from J, leaving 14 bases between them. Germline V lookup: CDR1 SGHRS, CDR2 YFSETQ.

The chain employs TRBV21-1 and TRBJ2-7; the table's D call, TRBD2, was not checked against the DNA. TRBV21-1 is termed a pseudogene. The CDR3 length is 15 residues. Here the CDR3 reads CASIRKTSGMGEQYV. CDR3 in DNA: TGTGCCAGCATCAGGAAGACTAGCGGGATGGGGGAGCAGTACGTC.

V gene TRBV5-4 combines with J gene TRBJ1-6; no clear D. Germline CDR1 SGHNT, CDR2 YYREEE (reference sequence). Trimming shortened V by 0 bases and J by 6 bases, and 7 bases separated the two germline ends. CDR3 length: 14 amino acids. In DNA, the CDR3 is TGTGCCAGCAGCTTGGCGCCAGTTAATTCACCCCTCCACTTT. It codes for CASSLAPVNSPLHF.

The rearrangement joins TRBV18 to TRBJ1-4; 7 positions match TRBD1. After removal of 3 bases from V and 3 bases from J, the junction contained 1 base not matched to a gene. This CDR3 has 14 amino acids. The V gene's germline CDR1 is KGHSH and CDR2 LQKENI. CDR3 sequence: CASSPQGANEKLFF. The CDR3 coding sequence is TGTGCCAGCTCACCGCAGGGGGCTAATGAAAAACTGTTTTTT. The whole variable domain, filled in from reference TRBV18 and TRBJ1-4, reads NAGVMQNPRHLVRRRGQEARLRCSPMKGHSHVYWYRQLPEEGLKFMVYLQKENIIDESGMPKERFSAEFPKEGPSILRIQQVVRGDSAAYFCASSPQGANEKLFFGSGTQLSVL.

This clone was seen once. This chain links TRBV6-5 with TRBJ1-5; 11 nucleotides match TRBD1. CDR3 length equals 15 residues. CDR1 is MNHEY, CDR2 SVGAGI, per germline. V trimming: 5 bases; J trimming: 5 bases; junction bases outside the gene matches: 5. This chain's CDR3 is CASSIRTGGHQPQHF. In nucleotides, the CDR3 is TGTGCCAGCAGTATACGGACAGGGGGCCATCAGCCCCAGCATTTT.

The chain carries TRBV18 and TRBJ1-3; D gene ambiguous. The CDR3 length is 14 residues. In germline, CDR1 is KGHSH, CDR2 LQKENI. Trimming took off 6 bases at V and 5 bases at J, with 14 bases between the two ends. The chain's CDR3 is CASSAARVRNTIYF. In nucleotides, the CDR3 is TGTGCCAGCTCGGCGGCGAGGGTGAGAAACACCATATATTTT.

The chain's CDR3 is CASSILQGRTGELFF. The CDR3 DNA follows: TGCGCCAGCAGTATCCTACAGGGGCGCACCGGGGAGCTGTTTTTT. The chain is built from TRBV10-2 and TRBJ2-2; 7 positions agree with TRBD1. CDR1 is WSHSY, CDR2 SAAADI, per germline. With 5 bases clipped from V and 4 bases from J, the junction kept 7 bases outside the gene matches. The length of the CDR3 is 15 residues.

The CDR3 sequence is CASSPGLAAYEQYV. CDR3 sequence (DNA): TGTGCCAGCTCACCGGGACTAGCGGCTTACGAGCAGTACGTC. The V and J genes are TRBV18 and TRBJ2-7; 11 bases match TRBD2. From germline, CDR1 is KGHSH and CDR2 LQKENI. V lost 3 bases to trimming and J lost 4 bases; unmatched junction nucleotides: 2. The CDR3 runs to 14 residues.

The CDR3 DNA sequence: TGTGCCACCAGTGATCCACAGGGGGGAAGTTCAAGTGAGCAGTTCTTC. It is translated as CATSDPQGGSSSEQFF. This chain joins TRBV24-1 and TRBJ2-1; 8 positions agree with TRBD1. V was pared by 3 bases and J by 9 bases, with 12 bases of the junction left unmatched. Germline CDR1 and CDR2: KGHDR and SFDVKD. The CDR3 runs 16 residues.

The J gene is TRBJ2-2, the V gene TRBV6-5; 10 bases are shared with TRBD1. Germline trimming cut 6 bases from V and 4 bases from J; bases unmatched to any gene: 5. The germline CDR1 and CDR2 sequences are MNHEY and SVGAGI. The CDR3 covers 15 residues. The CDR3 spells CASRTGGSGTGELFF. The CDR3 DNA is TGTGCCAGCAGGACAGGGGGCTCGGGCACCGGGGAGCTGTTTTTT.

The chain combines TRBV5-1 with TRBJ2-6; 8 bases agree with TRBD1. Germline lookup yields CDR1 SGHRS and CDR2 YFSETQ. The CDR3 totals 18 residues. V shed 3 bases, J shed 2 bases, and the junction held 10 bases outside the gene matches. The CDR3 sequence is CASSSSGQGYTGANVLTF. CDR3 bases: TGCGCCAGCAGCTCGTCAGGACAGGGATATACTGGGGCCAACGTCCTGACTTTC.

J is TRBJ1-2 and V is TRBV18, with TRBD1 matching 8 bases. With 4 bases clipped from V and 5 bases from J, the junction kept 6 bases outside the gene matches. Germline-derived CDR1 and CDR2 are KGHSH and LQKENI. The CDR3 is 14 residues long. CDR3 sequence (DNA): TGTGCCAGCTCACTCAAGACAGGGGTGTATGGCTACACCTTC. The encoded protein is CASSLKTGVYGYTF.

This chain links TRBV3-1 (or the pseudogene TRBV3-2) with TRBJ2-2, with D possibly TRBD1 on 6 matching bases. This CDR3 comprises 16 residues. Germline lookup yields CDR1 LGHDT and CDR2 YNNKEL (reference sequence). V was shortened by 2 bases and J by 2 bases, with 12 bases between the two germline ends. The CDR3: CASSQTTGFNTGELFF. The CDR3 DNA is TGTGCCAGCAGCCAAACGACAGGATTCAACACCGGGGAGCTGTTTTTT.

The chain recombines TRBV7-9 with TRBJ2-5; D uncertain. V lost 1 base to trimming and J lost 4 bases, with 13 bases between them. CDR1 is SEHNR and CDR2 is FQNEAQ in the germline V gene (reference sequence). CDR3 length: 15 amino acids. CDR3 nucleotides: TGTGCCAGCAGCTTAGGGCAGGCCTTTGGAGAGACCCAGTACTTC. It encodes CASSLGQAFGETQYF.

This clone was observed a few times. The chain is built from TRBV6-5 and TRBJ2-5; 8 bases agree with TRBD2. Germline CDR1 and CDR2: MNHEY and SVGAGI. There are 14 residues in the CDR3. The J segment lost 2 bases and the V segment lost 7 bases, leaving 6 bases of the junction unmatched. CDR3 loop: CASKVSGGQETQYF. For the CDR3, the DNA is TGTGCCAGCAAAGTTTCGGGGGGGCAAGAGACCCAGTACTTC.

This rearrangement joins TRBV18 to TRBJ2-1; D is perhaps TRBD2 (6 bases). This CDR3 comprises 15 residues. Trimming removed 2 bases from V and 0 bases from J, with 8 bases in between. CDR1 is KGHSH, CDR2 LQKENI, per germline. The CDR3 is CASSPGGDSYNEQFF. The CDR3 DNA reads as TGTGCCAGCTCACCAGGAGGGGACTCCTACAATGAGCAGTTCTTC.

The V gene is TRBV5-1, the J gene TRBJ1-2; 8 bases agree with TRBD1. Trimming removed 3 bases from V and 4 bases from J; junction bases left unmatched: 8. CDR3 length: 15 residues. The V gene's germline CDR1 is SGHRS and CDR2 YFSETQ. The CDR3 spells CASSSTGVGGYGYTF. Here the CDR3 DNA reads TGCGCCAGCAGCTCGACAGGGGTCGGTGGCTATGGCTACACCTTC.

The rearrangement links TRBV20-1 to TRBJ2-3, with 10 bases identical to TRBD2. The length of the CDR3 is 18 residues. Germline trimming cut 3 bases from V and 3 bases from J; bases unmatched to any gene: 15. The germline CDR1 and CDR2 sequences are DFQATT and SNEGSKA (reference sequence). The CDR3 DNA is TGCAGTGCTAGTCGTGCTAGCGGGGGAGGTGTCAAGACAGATACGCAGTATTTT. This sequence encodes CSASRASGGGVKTDTQYF.

The chain employs TRBV7-3 and TRBJ1-2; perhaps TRBD1 as D (6 bases). Germline V gene data show CDR1 as SGHTA and CDR2 as FQGTGA. V was shortened by 1 base and J by 8 bases, with 11 bases between the two germline ends. The CDR3 is 13 residues long. The CDR3, as DNA: TGTGCCAGCAGCTTAATAGCAGGGGAAGGCTACACCTTC. This gives the protein CASSLIAGEGYTF.